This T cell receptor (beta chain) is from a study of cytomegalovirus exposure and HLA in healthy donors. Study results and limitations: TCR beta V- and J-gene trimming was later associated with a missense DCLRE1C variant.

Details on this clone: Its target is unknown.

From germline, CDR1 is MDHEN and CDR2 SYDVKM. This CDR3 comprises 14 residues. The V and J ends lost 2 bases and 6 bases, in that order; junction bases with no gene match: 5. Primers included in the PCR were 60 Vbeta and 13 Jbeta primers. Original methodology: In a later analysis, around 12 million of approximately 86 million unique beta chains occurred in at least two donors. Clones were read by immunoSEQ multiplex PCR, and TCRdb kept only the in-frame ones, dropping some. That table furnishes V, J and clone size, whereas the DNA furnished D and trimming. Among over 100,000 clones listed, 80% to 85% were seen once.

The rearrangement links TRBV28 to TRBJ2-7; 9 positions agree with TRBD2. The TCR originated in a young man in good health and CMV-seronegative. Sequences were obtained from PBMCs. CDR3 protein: CASSLAGGPGEQYF. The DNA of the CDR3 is TGTGCCAGCAGTTTAGCGGGGGGGCCGGGCGAGCAGTACTTC.